Here is one T cell receptor (beta chain) with its context. The sample comes from a study of blood T cell repertoires in COVID-19. Authors' data handling: How many nucleated cells were present was estimated from reference gene primer amplification. The repertoire was sequenced with immunoSEQ multiplex PCR; TCRdb's copy has only in-frame clones and lacks some. V and J calls and clone size are as listed in that table; D and trimming were resolved from the DNA. The data show some 220,000 clones, about nine tenths seen once. The CDR3 runs to 14 residues. Germline CDR1 and CDR2: MNHEY and SVGAGI. Trimming took 7 bases from V and 7 from J; bases not matched to a gene: 7. Followed longitudinally, the Seattle patients had been enrolled during active infection.

The chain uses TRBV6-5 and TRBJ1-2; 12 bases match TRBD1. Sequenced: peripheral blood. The TCR comes from a man aged 25-45 years with COVID-19, enrolled during active disease. The CDR3 DNA is TGTGCCAGCATATCGGGACAGGGGGCTCTTGGCTACACCTTC. This codes for CASISGQGALGYTF.